A single sample gave rise to the 29 T cell receptor beta chains below, sequenced in a study of blood T cell repertoires in COVID-19. The data were produced by immunoSEQ multiplex PCR, yet TCRdb's version contains in-frame clones alone and is incomplete. The sample has about 220,000 clones, around three quarters seen once. Source material: peripheral blood. The receptors come from a woman in her 70s with acute or convalescent COVID-19.

The rearrangement joins TRBV6-5 to TRBJ2-5; tentatively, D is TRBD2 (6 bases). V dropped 5 bases and J dropped 1 base, with 8 bases sitting between them. In germline, CDR1 is MNHEY, CDR2 SVGAGI. This CDR3 comprises 13 residues. The CDR3 bases are TGTGCCAGCAGTAGGGACTTCCAAGAGACCCAGTACTTC. It specifies CASSRDFQETQYF.

V is TRBV5-1 and J is TRBJ2-2; 7 bases align to TRBD1. The CDR3 has 15 residues. J was trimmed by 6 bases and V by 1 base; bases with no gene match: 6. CDR1 and CDR2 from the germline V gene are SGHRS and YFSETQ. CDR3 amino acids: CASSLRQGVAGELFF. DNA of the CDR3: TGCGCCAGCAGCTTGAGGCAGGGGGTCGCCGGGGAGCTGTTTTTT.

CDR3 sequence (DNA): TGTGCCTGGGATAGTAACAATCAGCCCCAGCATTTT. Its translation is CAWDSNNQPQHF. The V call is TRBV30, the J call TRBJ1-5; D gene ambiguous. The germline V and J ends were trimmed by 5 bases and 3 bases, with 8 bases remaining between them. Germline V lookup: CDR1 GTSNPN, CDR2 SVGIG (reference sequence). This CDR3 spans 12 amino acids.

J is TRBJ2-3 and V is TRBV5-1; 12 bases match TRBD2. This CDR3 has 15 amino acids. The V segment lost 4 bases and the J segment 5 bases; nucleotides outside the gene matches: 5. Germline CDR1 and CDR2: SGHRS and YFSETQ. CDR3 nucleotide sequence: TGCGCCAGCAGCCGTGGACTAGCGGGACAAGATACGCAGTATTTT. Its protein product is CASSRGLAGQDTQYF.

J is TRBJ2-2 and V is TRBV5-1; TRBD1 matches at 7 bases. The V and J ends lost 5 bases and 4 bases, in that order; junction bases with no gene match: 5. This CDR3 is 14 amino acids long. The germline CDR1 and CDR2 sequences are SGHRS and YFSETQ. CDR3 sequence reads: CASSRDRLTGELFF. The DNA of the CDR3 is TGCGCCAGCAGTCGGGACAGACTCACCGGGGAGCTGTTTTTT.

The chain joins TRBV19 to TRBJ2-3, with 7 bases fitting TRBD2. The V and J ends lost 3 bases and 1 base, in that order; junction bases with no gene match: 1. Germline CDR1 reads LNHDA; CDR2 reads SQIVND (reference sequence). CDR3 length equals 14 residues. The CDR3 DNA is TGTGCCAGTAGTATTCTAGCGGGCACAGATACGCAGTATTTT. Its protein product is CASSILAGTDTQYF.

The chain employs TRBV5-1 and TRBJ1-6; 7 nucleotides line up with TRBD1. CDR1 and CDR2 from the germline V gene are SGHRS and YFSETQ. This CDR3 has 13 residues. V shed 4 bases, J shed 10 bases, and the junction held 5 bases outside the gene matches. CDR3 sequence reads: CASSPGQTSPLHF. Here the CDR3 DNA reads TGCGCCAGCAGCCCGGGACAGACATCACCCCTCCACTTT.

This chain joins TRBV6-5 and TRBJ1-3; possible D gene TRBD1, 5 bases. Germline values: CDR1 MNHEY, CDR2 SVGAGI. The V end was cut by 6 bases, the J end by 0 bases, with 12 bases between. CDR3 length equals 15 residues. The CDR3 region is CASRTDTGSGNTIYF. The CDR3 DNA sequence: TGTGCCAGCAGGACAGACACAGGCTCTGGAAACACCATATATTTT.

The chain uses TRBV3-1 (or the pseudogene TRBV3-2) and TRBJ2-1, with TRBD2 identical over 8 bases. Germline trimming cut 6 bases from V and 0 bases from J; bases unmatched to any gene: 7. Germline V gene data show CDR1 as LGHDT and CDR2 as YNNKEL (reference sequence). The CDR3 extends over 16 amino acids. Written as DNA, the CDR3 is TGTGCCAGCAGTCCCCCTCTAGCGGGCTCCTACAATGAGCAGTTCTTC. Protein: CASSPPLAGSYNEQFF.

The rearrangement uses TRBV7-8 and TRBJ2-5; 7 positions match TRBD2. Trimming took 5 bases from V and 2 from J; bases not matched to a gene: 8. The CDR3 has 15 amino acids. Germline values: CDR1 SGHVS, CDR2 FQNEAQ. DNA of the CDR3: TGTGCCAGCAGCGCAGCAATGGGGGGGCAAGAGACCCAGTACTTC. Its translation: CASSAAMGGQETQYF.

This rearrangement joins TRBV7-2 to TRBJ2-5; 10 positions agree with TRBD2. The CDR3 covers 16 residues. Germline assignment: CDR1 SGHTA and CDR2 FQGNSA. J gave up 3 bases and V 3 bases, and 7 bases lay outside the gene matches. In DNA, the CDR3 is TGTGCCAGCAGCTTTGAAGCGGGGGGGTGGGAAGAGACCCAGTACTTC. Residues: CASSFEAGGWEETQYF.

This chain uses TRBV5-4 with TRBJ2-2; 9 bases match TRBD1. The CDR3 has 15 residues. With 4 bases clipped from V and 2 bases from J, the junction kept 3 bases outside the gene matches. Looked up from germline, CDR1 is SGHNT and CDR2 is YYREEE (reference sequence). In DNA form, the CDR3 reads TGTGCCAGCAGCCGGGACAGGGCTAACACCGGGGAGCTGTTTTTT. Protein: CASSRDRANTGELFF.

The gene calls are TRBV6-5 and TRBJ1-5; 7 nucleotides agree with TRBD1. Trimming cost V 4 bases and J 4 bases; bases outside gene matches: 4. This CDR3 is built from 14 residues. From germline, CDR1 is MNHEY and CDR2 SVGAGI. CDR3: CASSLTGVNQPQHF. In nucleotides, the CDR3 is TGTGCCAGCAGTTTAACAGGGGTTAATCAGCCCCAGCATTTT.

This clone was found a few times. This chain joins TRBV30 and TRBJ2-5; 7 positions agree with TRBD1. Germline lookup yields CDR1 GTSNPN and CDR2 SVGIG (reference sequence). After removal of 4 bases from V and 5 bases from J, the junction contained 10 bases not matched to a gene. The CDR3 is 14 amino acids. As DNA, the CDR3 is TGTGCCTGGAATACGAGGGGGCCGACGGAGACCCAGTACTTC. Protein product: CAWNTRGPTETQYF.

The chain joins TRBV6-5 to TRBJ2-7; D possibly corresponds to TRBD2 (5 bases). The CDR3 covers 14 residues. Germline V gene sequence: CDR1 MNHEY, CDR2 SVGAGI. The V end lost 11 bases, the J end lost 0 bases, and 17 bases lay between the germline ends. CDR3 sequence: CAVSAFGSSYEQYF. The CDR3 DNA is TGTGCCGTTTCCGCGTTTGGGAGCTCCTACGAGCAGTACTTC.

This clone was observed a single time. The V and J genes are TRBV11-3 and TRBJ2-2, with D possibly TRBD2 on 6 matching bases. Deletions cut 1 base from V and 1 base from J, with 10 bases between. The CDR3 contains 16 residues. The germline V gene has CDR1 SGHNT and CDR2 YENEEA. Here the CDR3 reads CASSLGDFWNTGELFF. The CDR3 region has the DNA TGTGCCAGCAGCTTAGGGGACTTCTGGAACACCGGGGAGCTGTTTTTT.

The chain carries TRBV24-1 and TRBJ2-6; D possibly corresponds to TRBD1 (6 bases). The CDR3 covers 16 residues. The V and J ends lost 6 bases and 1 base respectively, with 12 bases between them. Germline values: CDR1 KGHDR, CDR2 SFDVKD. For the CDR3, the DNA is TGTGCCACCAGTTTGGCAGGGGAGTCTGGGGCCAACGTCCTGACTTTC. Translated, it gives CATSLAGESGANVLTF.

This chain connects TRBV19 to TRBJ2-1, with 8 nucleotides matching TRBD1. CDR3 length: 13 amino acids. Germline CDR1 LNHDA, CDR2 SQIVND (reference sequence). V was clipped by 7 bases and J by 2 bases; unmatched bases: 1. CDR3 coding DNA: TGTGCCAGTACAGGGGGCGCCTACAATGAGCAGTTCTTC. Protein sequence: CASTGGAYNEQFF.

V usage is TRBV29-1 and J usage is TRBJ1-3; perhaps TRBD1 as D (5 bases). Germline V gene sequence: CDR1 SQVTM, CDR2 ANQGSEA. Trimming took 8 bases from V and 4 from J, leaving 12 bases between them. The CDR3 runs 12 residues. The CDR3 DNA follows: TGCAGCACCTGGGGGGGAGGAAACACCATATATTTT. Residues: CSTWGGGNTIYF.

The chain is built from TRBV10-1 and TRBJ2-5; D perhaps matches TRBD2 (6 bases). Germline V gene lookup returns CDR1 WNHNN and CDR2 SYGVQD (reference sequence). This CDR3 is 16 amino acids long. Trimming removed 6 bases at V and 5 bases at J, with 22 bases between. The CDR3, as DNA: TGCGCCAGCAGAGAAGCCCGGGAGCGTAGGCAGGAGACCCAGTACTTC. Translation gives CASREARERRQETQYF.

In its sample, this clone was seen a few times. This rearrangement joins TRBV6-2 or TRBV6-3 to TRBJ1-4; a weak D match, TRBD1 (6 bases). The V gene lost 2 bases and the J gene lost 7 bases, with 17 bases spanning the gap. Germline-derived CDR1 and CDR2 are MNHEY and SVGEGT. This CDR3 region has 16 residues. The CDR3 region has the DNA TGTGCCAGCAGTTACGATCTACAGGGAGTTATTGAAAAACTGTTTTTT. Protein sequence: CASSYDLQGVIEKLFF.

V is TRBV6-2 or TRBV6-3 and J is TRBJ2-5, with 8 nucleotides matching TRBD2. The CDR3 runs to 17 residues. With 6 bases clipped from V and 3 bases from J, the junction kept 15 bases outside the gene matches. Germline CDR1 reads MNHEY; CDR2 reads SVGEGT. CDR3 amino acids: CASSFSGADDYKETQYF. CDR3 bases: TGTGCCAGCAGCTTTAGCGGGGCCGACGACTACAAAGAGACCCAGTACTTC.

J is TRBJ2-1 and V is TRBV6-6; D perhaps matches TRBD2 (6 bases). Trimming removed 0 bases from V and 3 bases from J, with 12 bases in between. Germline V gives CDR1 MNHNY, CDR2 SVGAGI (reference sequence). The length of the CDR3 is 16 residues. CDR3 residues: CASSYSRGLHYNEQFF. As DNA, the CDR3 is TGTGCCAGCAGTTACTCGAGGGGACTGCACTACAATGAGCAGTTCTTC.

The chain joins TRBV11-3 to TRBJ1-1; 9 bases agree with TRBD1. This CDR3 is 13 amino acids long. CDR1 and CDR2 (germline): SGHNT, YENEEA. Trimming took 5 bases from V and 5 from J; bases not matched to a gene: 3. The CDR3 bases are TGTGCCAGCAGCCAGACAGGGGGAACTGAAGCTTTCTTT. Protein product: CASSQTGGTEAFF.

The V call is TRBV19, the J call TRBJ2-6; 8 nucleotides match TRBD1. Germline V CDR1 and CDR2: LNHDA, SQIVND (reference sequence). J gave up 10 bases and V 5 bases, and 7 bases lay outside the gene matches. CDR3 length equals 14 residues. The CDR3 DNA is TGTGCCAGTAGTGAGACAGGGGTCAGGAACGTCCTGACTTTC. Its protein is CASSETGVRNVLTF.

The chain links TRBV30 to TRBJ2-7, with 11 bases matching TRBD2. The CDR3 has 16 amino acids. Trimming cost V 3 bases and J 3 bases; bases outside gene matches: 10. Germline CDR1 and CDR2: GTSNPN and SVGIG (reference sequence). The CDR3 DNA is TGTGCCTGGAGGGCATTCCAACTAGCGGGGGACTACGAGCAGTACTTC. Its translation: CAWRAFQLAGDYEQYF.

This clone has more than one count but fewer than ten. The chain recombines TRBV24-1 with TRBJ2-3; D perhaps matches TRBD1 (6 bases). V dropped 2 bases and J dropped 10 bases, with 15 bases sitting between them. Germline V lookup: CDR1 KGHDR, CDR2 SFDVKD. This CDR3 spans 14 amino acids. CDR3 sequence reads: CATSDYKGGLAQYF. CDR3 coding DNA: TGTGCCACCAGTGATTATAAAGGGGGTTTGGCGCAGTATTTT.

V is TRBV11-2 and J is TRBJ2-1; D unresolved. CDR1 and CDR2 (germline): SGHAT, FQNNGV. Between the trimmed V and J ends, which lost 2 bases and 6 bases, there was a span of 11 bases. This CDR3 contains 14 residues. CDR3: CASSLLGRGNEQFF. CDR3 in DNA: TGTGCCAGCAGCTTATTAGGTCGCGGCAATGAGCAGTTCTTC.

This chain joins TRBV7-9 and TRBJ2-3, with TRBD2 identical over 14 bases. The CDR3 spans 14 residues. CDR1 and CDR2 from the germline V gene are SEHNR and FQNEAQ (reference sequence). J lost 10 bases, V lost 5 bases, and 5 bases had no gene match. CDR3 region: CASSQGTSGGPQYF. In DNA form, the CDR3 reads TGTGCCAGCAGCCAGGGGACTAGCGGGGGACCGCAGTATTTT. The variable domain in full, completed from reference TRBV7-9 and TRBJ2-3, reads DTGVSQNPRHKITKRGQNVTFRCDPISEHNRLYWYRQTLGQGPEFLTYFQNEAQLEKSRLLSDRFSAERPKGSFSTLEIQRTEQGDSAMYLCASSQGTSGGPQYFGPGTRLTVL.